The 3 T cell receptor beta chains presented below share a single source sample, sequenced in a study of blood T cell repertoires in COVID-19. Some clones are missing from TCRdb's copy, which holds only in-frame ones; the method was immunoSEQ multiplex PCR. The sample records roughly 290,000 clones, 89% being singletons. Sequenced sample: peripheral blood. Receptors originate from a woman aged 55-75 years with acute or convalescent COVID-19.

This clone was seen only a few times. The chain joins TRBV5-1 to TRBJ2-7, with 9 bases lining up with TRBD2. With 2 bases clipped from V and 2 bases from J, the junction kept 5 bases outside the gene matches. The germline CDR1 and CDR2 sequences are SGHRS and YFSETQ. There are 15 residues in the CDR3. The DNA for the CDR3 is TGCGCCAGCAGCTTCTCTAGCGGGGCGACCTACGAGCAGTACTTC. Translated, it gives CASSFSSGATYEQYF.

The chain carries TRBV2 and TRBJ1-2; D perhaps matches TRBD1 (6 bases). V shed 8 bases and J shed 0 bases, with 10 bases lying between them. The CDR3 extends over 13 amino acids. In germline, CDR1 is SNHLY, CDR2 FYNNEI. CDR3 DNA sequence: TGTGCCAGCTCACAGGGAGCTAACTATGGCTACACCTTC. Amino acids: CASSQGANYGYTF. Looking up the rest from reference TRBV2 and TRBJ1-2 gives the full variable domain: EPEVTQTPSHQVTQMGQEVILRCVPISNHLYFYWYRQILGQKVEFLVSFYNNEISEKSEIFDDQFSVERPDGSNFTLKIRSTKLEDSAMYFCASSQGANYGYTFGSGTRLTVV.

The V gene is TRBV7-9, the J gene TRBJ1-5; D is perhaps TRBD1 (5 bases). V was clipped by 5 bases and J by 5 bases, with 16 bases between them. CDR3 length equals 15 residues. Per germline, CDR1 SEHNR and CDR2 FQNEAQ (reference sequence). CDR3 loop: CASSPHGSRDQPQHF. The CDR3 nucleotides read TGTGCCAGCAGCCCTCATGGGTCCAGGGATCAGCCCCAGCATTTT.